In this sample, the clone carrying this T cell receptor beta chain turned up a few times. Its specificity is unknown. It was template switching that added a universal primer site, and there were unique molecular identifiers on the cDNA. MiXCR was run by TCRdb on the 5' RACE reads, yielding one entry per CDR3 protein. Of around 530,000 distinct CDR3 sequences in the sample, over 12% were seen once. The data were obtained in a study of identical twins. Whole-study findings and limits: Out-of-frame beta chain sequences displayed weaker excess sharing between twins. Out-of-frame alpha sequences shared by twins were enriched for low generation probability. The presence of invariant MAIT and iNKT cells could partly confound analyses of zero-insertion sequences.

The CDR3 extends over 15 amino acids. Germline V gene sequence: CDR1 LGHDT, CDR2 YNNKEL (reference sequence). The V gene lost 5 bases and the J gene lost 7 bases, with 15 bases spanning the gap. The data also belong to a second study, concerning yellow fever vaccine responses in identical twins.

The chain joins TRBV3-1 to TRBJ1-6; the D gene is possibly TRBD1 (5 bases). Sequenced sample: CD4+ T cells sorted from blood. The sequence was obtained from a young woman in good health. The chain's CDR3 is CASSARTRGNSPLHF. The CDR3 DNA follows: TGTGCCAGCAGCGCCAGGACACGGGGCAATTCACCCCTCCACTTT.